These 9 T cell receptor beta chains came from one sample sequenced in a study of CD8 T cells in ankylosing spondylitis. General study results and limits: Eight highly homologous variants formed a TCR beta motif that appeared characteristic of ankylosing spondylitis blood.

TCRdb ran MiXCR on the 5' RACE reads and lists one entry per CDR3 protein. The data hold about 400,000 distinct CDR3 sequences, with 20% to 25% observed a single time. These receptors have no identified antigens. Material for sequencing was blood, either unsorted or a sorted T cell fraction (not recorded which). Receptors were obtained from a male donor with ankylosing spondylitis.

The chain recombines TRBV10-3 with TRBJ1-3; 8 nucleotides match TRBD1. Trimming took 3 bases from V and 3 from J; bases not matched to a gene: 7. Looked up from germline, CDR1 is ENHRY and CDR2 is SYGVKD. The CDR3 is 16 residues long. The CDR3 reads CAISELQGAFGNTIYF. CDR3 nucleotides: TGTGCCATCAGTGAATTGCAGGGGGCGTTTGGAAACACCATATATTTT.

The chain has TRBV24-1 and TRBJ1-5; D remains unclear. Germline assignment: CDR1 KGHDR and CDR2 SFDVKD. V lost 3 bases to trimming and J lost 2 bases, with 7 bases between them. This CDR3 has 14 amino acids. The CDR3 here is CATSDGEGNQPQHF. CDR3 bases: TGTGCCACCAGTGATGGGGAGGGCAATCAGCCCCAGCATTTT.

The chain couples TRBV20-1 to TRBJ2-5, with 7 bases fitting TRBD1. The CDR3 is 14 amino acids. From germline, CDR1 is DFQATT and CDR2 SNEGSKA (reference sequence). V gave up 6 bases and J gave up 4 bases; unmatched junction bases: 11. CDR3 loop: CSARQGPGSETQYF. Written as DNA, the CDR3 is TGCAGTGCGAGACAGGGCCCGGGCTCAGAGACCCAGTACTTC.

This chain joins TRBV6-1 and TRBJ2-3; TRBD2 aligns across 8 bases. V gave up 6 bases and J gave up 3 bases; unmatched junction bases: 8. This CDR3 has 15 amino acids. Per germline, CDR1 MNHNS and CDR2 SASEGT. The CDR3 nucleotides read TGTGCCAGCAGGCGAGAGGGCGGGGGGACAGATACGCAGTATTTT. Translated: CASRREGGGTDTQYF.

This clonotype was observed a few times. The chain joins TRBV12-3 or TRBV12-4 to TRBJ1-2; TRBD1 might be the D (6 bases). The length of the CDR3 is 13 residues. The V and J ends lost 5 bases and 2 bases respectively, with 9 bases between them. The CDR3 spells CASSHQGNYGYTF. In nucleotides, the CDR3 is TGTGCCAGCAGTCACCAGGGGAACTATGGCTACACCTTC.

The rearrangement links TRBV5-1 to TRBJ2-1; D gene ambiguous. The CDR3 loop spans 15 amino acids. Trimming cost V 2 bases and J 5 bases, with 14 bases left between them. Germline V lookup: CDR1 SGHRS, CDR2 YFSETQ. DNA of the CDR3: TGCGCCAGCAGCTTTTACCTAACCCCCCACAATGAGCAGTTCTTC. Translated: CASSFYLTPHNEQFF.

This clonotype turned up a few times. The chain has TRBV12-3 or TRBV12-4 and TRBJ2-5; D not certain. This CDR3 spans 12 amino acids. Trimming removed 1 base from V and 4 bases from J, with 4 bases in between. The CDR3 nucleotides are TGTGCCAGCAGTTTAGGGTCAGAGACCCAGTACTTC. Translation gives CASSLGSETQYF.

This rearrangement joins TRBV11-2 to TRBJ2-1, with D perhaps matching TRBD1 or TRBD2 (5 bases each). This CDR3 contains 13 residues. Per germline, CDR1 SGHAT and CDR2 FQNNGV. V lost 11 bases and J lost 6, with 17 bases in between. The CDR3 spells CARQPGPRNEQFF. As DNA, the CDR3 is TGTGCCCGACAGCCGGGGCCACGCAATGAGCAGTTCTTC.

This clonotype was seen a few times. The rearrangement uses TRBV7-9 and TRBJ2-1, with 11 bases aligning to TRBD2. V lost 0 bases, J lost 9 bases, and 4 bases stayed unmatched. CDR1 and CDR2 from the germline V gene are SEHNR and FQNEAQ (reference sequence). The CDR3 is made up of 15 amino acids. The CDR3 region is CASSLAILAGVEQFF. CDR3 in DNA: TGTGCCAGCAGCTTAGCTATACTAGCGGGAGTTGAGCAGTTCTTC.